The next 32 T cell receptor beta chains were all read from a single sample in a study of cytomegalovirus exposure and HLA in healthy donors. PCR involved 60 Vbeta and 13 Jbeta primers. Only in-frame clones appear in the TCRdb table, and some are missing; sequencing was by immunoSEQ multiplex PCR. The sample carries around 68,000 clones, around 75% recorded once. Sequenced: PBMCs. Receptors originate from a woman in her twenties or thirties in good health and CMV-seropositive.

This clone is a singleton in its sample. The genes are TRBV5-1 and TRBJ2-2; TRBD2 aligns across 14 bases. Germline CDR1 reads SGHRS; CDR2 reads YFSETQ. Germline trimming cut 4 bases from V and 4 bases from J; bases unmatched to any gene: 6. CDR3 length: 17 amino acids. CDR3 amino acids: CASSPMTSGGGTGELFF. The DNA for the CDR3 is TGCGCCAGCAGCCCAATGACTAGCGGGGGGGGCACCGGGGAGCTGTTTTTT.

CDR3 nucleotide sequence: TGTGCCTGGAGCCCCATTGCGGGCGGAAAACTGTTTTTT. Protein: CAWSPIAGGKLFF. The chain combines TRBV30 with TRBJ1-4; D is undetermined. V dropped 3 bases and J dropped 10 bases, with 15 bases sitting between them. The CDR3 is 13 amino acids. Germline CDR1 GTSNPN, CDR2 SVGIG (reference sequence).

This rearrangement joins TRBV9 to TRBJ2-7, with 7 bases identical to TRBD1. V was pared by 4 bases and J by 4 bases, with 11 bases of the junction left unmatched. This CDR3 contains 15 residues. In germline, CDR1 is SGDLS, CDR2 YYNGEE. CDR3 nucleotides: TGTGCCAGCAGCTTAAGCTCCGGGACAGCGTACGAGCAGTACTTC. As protein: CASSLSSGTAYEQYF.

This chain links TRBV6-5 with TRBJ1-1; D unresolved. In germline, CDR1 is MNHEY, CDR2 SVGAGI. This CDR3 has 13 amino acids. Trimming pared 7 bases from V and 1 base from J, leaving 10 bases between. CDR3 sequence: CASKKHQNTEAFF. CDR3 bases: TGTGCCAGCAAGAAACACCAGAACACTGAAGCTTTCTTT.

The rearrangement uses TRBV10-3 and TRBJ2-6; 8 positions agree with TRBD1. Losses at the gene ends were 4 bases for V and 4 bases for J; bases not matched to a gene: 9. This CDR3 has 17 residues. From germline, CDR1 is ENHRY and CDR2 SYGVKD. CDR3 coding DNA: TGTGCCATCAGTGCGGGGAGACAGGGGTTAGGGGCCAACGTCCTGACTTTC. Its protein is CAISAGRQGLGANVLTF.

This clone has a handful of counts. The chain has TRBV9 and TRBJ1-5, with D unresolved. V was trimmed by 0 bases and J by 8 bases, leaving 15 bases between them. The germline CDR1 and CDR2 sequences are SGDLS and YYNGEE. This CDR3 comprises 15 residues. The CDR3 reads CASSVDLPRGEPQHF. CDR3 bases: TGTGCCAGCAGCGTAGATCTTCCGCGGGGTGAGCCCCAGCATTTT.

The V call is TRBV14, the J call TRBJ1-2; D is unclear. Germline CDR1 and CDR2: SGHDN and FVKESK. The CDR3 consists of 12 residues. Deletions cut 0 bases from V and 14 bases from J, with 13 bases between. The DNA for the CDR3 is TGTGCCAGCAGCCAAGATTGGCGGGAAGGGACCTTC. This gives the protein CASSQDWREGTF. Complete variable domain (other parts from reference TRBV14 and TRBJ1-2): EAGVTQFPSHSVIEKGQTVTLRCDPISGHDNLYWYRRVMGKEIKFLLHFVKESKQDESGMPNNRFLAERTGGTYSTLKVQPAELEDSGVYFCASSQDWREGTFGSGTRLTVV.

V is TRBV6-6 and J is TRBJ1-2; 8 bases fit TRBD1. This CDR3 spans 13 amino acids. With V trimmed by 7 bases and J by 7 bases, 8 bases remained unmatched. Germline V CDR1 and CDR2: MNHNY, SVGAGI (reference sequence). This chain's CDR3 is CASTEDRAGGYTF. The CDR3, as DNA: TGTGCCAGCACCGAGGACAGGGCGGGTGGCTACACCTTC.

This clone has more than one count but fewer than ten. The chain uses TRBV5-4 and TRBJ2-7; D is perhaps TRBD2 (6 bases). V was clipped by 1 base and J by 0 bases, with 14 bases between them. Germline CDR1 is SGHNT and CDR2 is YYREEE (reference sequence). The CDR3 length is 16 residues. In DNA form, the CDR3 reads TGTGCCAGCAGCTTGTCCCCGGGAGCAAGCTCCTACGAGCAGTACTTC. It codes for CASSLSPGASSYEQYF. The full variable domain, its missing parts supplied by reference TRBV5-4 and TRBJ2-7, is ETGVTQSPTHLIKTRGQQVTLRCSSQSGHNTVSWYQQALGQGPQFIFQYYREEENGRGNFPPRFSGLQFPNYSSELNVNALELDDSALYLCASSLSPGASSYEQYFGPGTRLTVT.

The V call is TRBV5-6, the J call TRBJ1-1, with D maybe TRBD1 (6 bases). CDR3 length equals 15 residues. Trimming removed 4 bases at V and 3 bases at J, with 16 bases between. Germline CDR1 SGHDT, CDR2 YYEEEE. Here the CDR3 DNA reads TGTGCCAGCAGCCCCTCCGGGGGGGCCGACACTGAAGCTTTCTTT. Translating gives CASSPSGGADTEAFF.

The chain couples TRBV5-4 to TRBJ2-7, with TRBD2 matching 16 bases. This CDR3 spans 16 amino acids. V was pared by 3 bases and J by 4 bases, with 4 bases of the junction left unmatched. The germline CDR1 and CDR2 sequences are SGHNT and YYREEE (reference sequence). In nucleotides, the CDR3 is TGTGCCAGCAGCTCGGGACTAGCGGGAGGGGGTTACGAGCAGTACTTC. Translated, it gives CASSSGLAGGGYEQYF.

Here the CDR3 DNA reads TGTGCCAGCAGCTTTTTCCACTACGAGCAGTACTTC. Translation: CASSFFHYEQYF. The genes are TRBV11-2 and TRBJ2-7; no firm D call. CDR3 size: 12 residues. CDR1 and CDR2 from the germline V gene are SGHAT and FQNNGV. Trimming pared 3 bases from V and 3 bases from J, leaving 6 bases between.

The rearrangement joins TRBV2 to TRBJ2-3; D perhaps matches TRBD1 (6 bases). The CDR3 contains 14 residues. Germline V gives CDR1 SNHLY, CDR2 FYNNEI. V shed 6 bases and J shed 3 bases, with 13 bases lying between them. Here the CDR3 reads CASSQGSATDTQYF. As DNA, the CDR3 is TGTGCCAGCAGCCAGGGGTCGGCTACAGATACGCAGTATTTT.

The J gene is TRBJ1-2, the V gene TRBV9, with D possibly TRBD1 on 6 matching bases. The CDR3 covers 12 residues. The germline V and J ends were trimmed by 8 bases and 4 bases, with 12 bases remaining between them. The germline V gene encodes CDR1 SGDLS and CDR2 YYNGEE. The CDR3 nucleotides read TGTGCCAGTCAGGGGTACGGCTATGGCTACACCTTC. Translating it yields CASQGYGYGYTF.

The chain is built from TRBV6-6 and TRBJ2-5; tentative D call: TRBD2 (5 bases). V was clipped by 5 bases and J by 5 bases, with 15 bases between them. Looked up from germline, CDR1 is MNHNY and CDR2 is SVGAGI (reference sequence). The CDR3 loop spans 14 amino acids. The CDR3 spells CASSMLFGGETQYF. CDR3 DNA: TGTGCCAGCAGTATGCTTTTCGGCGGGGAGACCCAGTACTTC.

Only a few counts were recorded for this clone. The chain combines TRBV2 with TRBJ2-3; the D gene is possibly TRBD2 (5 bases). The ends were cut back, 7 bases at V and 2 bases at J, with 13 bases in the middle. The CDR3 has 14 amino acids. Germline loops: CDR1 SNHLY, CDR2 FYNNEI. The CDR3 region has the DNA TGTGCCAGCATAGAGCGGCTATACACAGATACGCAGTATTTT. Translation gives CASIERLYTDTQYF.

The chain couples TRBV5-1 to TRBJ2-2; weak D call: TRBD1 (6 bases). Germline V lookup: CDR1 SGHRS, CDR2 YFSETQ. The V end was cut by 5 bases, the J end by 0 bases, with 8 bases between. The CDR3 contains 14 residues. The CDR3 region has the DNA TGCGCCAGCAGTGACAGGTCGAACACCGGGGAGCTGTTTTTT. Its translation: CASSDRSNTGELFF.

V and J are TRBV19 and TRBJ1-5, with D possibly being TRBD1 (6 bases). Per the germline V gene, CDR1 is LNHDA and CDR2 is SQIVND (reference sequence). The germline V and J ends were trimmed by 2 bases and 1 base, with 15 bases remaining between them. The CDR3 covers 17 residues. This CDR3 is CASSIWQGPGSNQPQHF. The CDR3 DNA follows: TGTGCCAGTAGTATATGGCAGGGGCCGGGGAGCAATCAGCCCCAGCATTTT.

The V call is TRBV7-6, the J call TRBJ1-2; possible D gene TRBD1, 5 bases. The CDR3 runs to 14 residues. Germline loops: CDR1 SGHVS, CDR2 FNYEAQ. Trimming removed 5 bases at V and 3 bases at J, with 13 bases between. Here the CDR3 DNA reads TGTGCCAGCAGCCCAGGGCTTGGTGACTATGGCTACACCTTC. Translating it yields CASSPGLGDYGYTF.

The chain links TRBV9 to TRBJ2-1, with TRBD2 identical over 11 bases. From germline, CDR1 is SGDLS and CDR2 YYNGEE. This CDR3 contains 17 residues. J lost 7 bases, V lost 2 bases, and 11 bases had no gene match. The CDR3 sequence is CASSVLRLAGLPNEQFF. For the CDR3, the DNA is TGTGCCAGCAGCGTCCTTAGACTAGCGGGACTCCCAAATGAGCAGTTCTTC.

This rearrangement joins TRBV18 to TRBJ1-1; maybe TRBD1 (6 bases). The germline V gene has CDR1 KGHSH and CDR2 LQKENI. Trimming took off 5 bases at V and 5 bases at J, with 9 bases between the two ends. CDR3 length equals 12 residues. The CDR3 protein is CASSYRETEAFF. The DNA for the CDR3 is TGTGCCAGCTCATACAGGGAAACTGAAGCTTTCTTT.

The chain employs TRBV27 and TRBJ2-2; no definite D call. CDR1 and CDR2 (germline): MNHEY, SMNVEV (reference sequence). This CDR3 comprises 11 residues. The ends were cut back, 4 bases at V and 5 bases at J, with 2 bases in the middle. Written as DNA, the CDR3 is TGTGCCAGCAGTTCTACCGGGGAGCTGTTTTTT. Encoded protein: CASSSTGELFF.

The V and J genes are TRBV4-3 and TRBJ2-3; possibly TRBD1 for D (6 bases). V was shortened by 1 base and J by 4 bases, with 12 bases between the two germline ends. Germline CDR1 LGHNA, CDR2 YSLEER. This CDR3 has 15 residues. This chain's CDR3 is CASSQVTGTPDTQYF. The CDR3 nucleotides read TGCGCCAGCAGCCAAGTGACAGGAACCCCAGATACGCAGTATTTT.

The rearrangement uses TRBV6-5 and TRBJ2-3, with D possibly matching TRBD2 (5 bases). This CDR3 has 13 amino acids. Trimming stripped 7 bases from V and 1 base from J, with 9 bases between. Germline-derived CDR1 and CDR2 are MNHEY and SVGAGI. The CDR3 region has the DNA TGTGCCAGCAATGAGGGTGGCACAGATACGCAGTATTTT. This codes for CASNEGGTDTQYF.

The chain joins TRBV10-3 to TRBJ2-7, with D unclear. Trimming shortened V by 3 bases and J by 7 bases, and 7 bases separated the two germline ends. From germline, CDR1 is ENHRY and CDR2 SYGVKD. The CDR3 loop spans 11 amino acids. Written as DNA, the CDR3 is TGTGCCATCAGTGACCCCGGGGAGCAGTACTTC. It yields the protein CAISDPGEQYF.

The CDR3 region is CAWSAGTGTYEQYF. Written as DNA, the CDR3 is TGTGCCTGGAGTGCCGGGACAGGCACTTACGAGCAGTACTTC. This rearrangement joins TRBV30 to TRBJ2-7; 8 bases are a match to TRBD1. The CDR3 sequence is 14 residues long. The V and J ends lost 1 base and 4 bases, in that order; junction bases with no gene match: 6. Per germline, CDR1 GTSNPN and CDR2 SVGIG (reference sequence).

V is TRBV7-9 and J is TRBJ2-1; TRBD2 matches at 11 bases. Trimming removed 0 bases from V and 8 bases from J; junction bases left unmatched: 12. Germline loops: CDR1 SEHNR, CDR2 FQNEAQ (reference sequence). The CDR3 is 18 amino acids. The CDR3 coding sequence is TGTGCCAGCAGCTTAGCCCCTCCAACTAGCGGGAGTTCGGATGAGCAGTTCTTC. Translated: CASSLAPPTSGSSDEQFF.

J is TRBJ2-7 and V is TRBV7-2; 7 bases match TRBD2. This CDR3 is 14 amino acids long. Germline values: CDR1 SGHTA, CDR2 FQGNSA. Germline trimming cut 0 bases from V and 6 bases from J; bases unmatched to any gene: 5. DNA of the CDR3: TGTGCCAGCAGCTTAGCGGGGAGGGTTGCCGAGCAGTACTTC. It translates to CASSLAGRVAEQYF.

The chain employs TRBV5-6 and TRBJ2-7; D possibly corresponds to TRBD1 (6 bases). V was shortened by 4 bases and J by 6 bases, with 14 bases between the two germline ends. The length of the CDR3 is 13 residues. Germline CDR1 and CDR2: SGHDT and YYEEEE. CDR3 bases: TGTGCCAGCAGCACAGGACAGATTCCCGAGCAGTACTTC. Encoded protein: CASSTGQIPEQYF.

This clone showed up just a few times. This chain uses TRBV18 with TRBJ1-2, with TRBD1 matching 7 bases. This CDR3 region has 14 residues. The V segment lost 2 bases and the J segment 8 bases; nucleotides outside the gene matches: 8. CDR1 KGHSH and CDR2 LQKENI come from the germline V gene. CDR3 DNA: TGTGCCAGCTCACCATCGACAGGGTTCTCCGGCTACACCTTC. This translates into CASSPSTGFSGYTF.

J is TRBJ1-2 and V is TRBV5-1, with a tentative D call TRBD1 (6 bases). Trimming shortened V by 5 bases and J by 5 bases, and 10 bases separated the two germline ends. Germline CDR1 reads SGHRS; CDR2 reads YFSETQ. The length of the CDR3 is 12 residues. The CDR3 DNA follows: TGCGCCAGCAGGTCGGACAGTTATGGCTACACCTTC. Translation: CASRSDSYGYTF.

CDR3 sequence: CARISGQLHQPQHF. In DNA, the CDR3 is TGTGCCAGGATCTCTGGACAGCTTCATCAGCCCCAGCATTTT. V usage is TRBV6-4 and J usage is TRBJ1-5, with a possible D match to TRBD1 (6 bases). Trimming took 9 bases from V and 5 from J, leaving 17 bases between them. The CDR3 length is 14 residues. Per the germline V gene, CDR1 is MRHNA and CDR2 is SNTAGT.